Below, 21 T cell receptor beta chains from the same sample are listed, as sequenced in a study of post-analysis software for immune sequencing data. These receptors' targets are unknown. Built from TCR beta cDNA, the libraries had unique molecular identifiers in them. Using its own MiXCR run on the PCR reads, TCRdb lists one record per CDR3 protein. The repertoire holds roughly 200,000 distinct CDR3 sequences, with 29% as singletons. Study-level findings and limits: Patients showed TRBV5-6, TRBV5-1 and TRBV20-1 among five TRBV segments more frequent than in controls.

Sequences were obtained from blood. These receptors were obtained from a girl under 18 with multiple sclerosis.

This clonotype was seen many times. This rearrangement joins TRBV29-1 to TRBJ2-7, with D tentatively TRBD1 (6 bases). CDR3 length: 12 residues. V was pared by 1 base and J by 5 bases, with 9 bases between. Per the germline V gene, CDR1 is SQVTM and CDR2 is ANQGSEA. DNA of the CDR3: TGCAGCGTTGAAGGCAGGGGTGACGAGCAGTACTTC. It encodes CSVEGRGDEQYF.

Notes on this clonotype: A much larger clone differs from this one at a single base, so this may be a read error. The chain's CDR3 is CASSLYGGRCDEQFF. The CDR3, as DNA: TGTGCCAGCAGTTTATATGGCGGGAGGTGCGATGAGCAGTTCTTC. This chain uses TRBV28 with TRBJ2-1, with TRBD2 matching over 8 bases. Trimming at V came to 1 base and at J to 8 bases, leaving 7 bases not matched to a gene. This CDR3 has 15 residues. Looked up from germline, CDR1 is MDHEN and CDR2 is SYDVKM.

J is TRBJ1-1 and V is TRBV7-2, with D possibly matching TRBD1 (5 bases). V shed 1 base and J shed 5 bases, with 14 bases lying between them. The CDR3 extends over 15 amino acids. Germline assignment: CDR1 SGHTA and CDR2 FQGNSA. The CDR3: CASSLGGSGGTEAFF. The CDR3 bases are TGTGCCAGCAGCTTAGGGGGATCGGGGGGAACTGAAGCTTTCTTT.

The count of this clonotype is one. This may stem from a read error, because a much larger clone lies one nucleotide away. V usage is TRBV4-2 and J usage is TRBJ2-1, with D tentatively TRBD1 or TRBD2 (5 bases each). Germline V gene lookup returns CDR1 LGHNA and CDR2 YNFKEQ. The CDR3 is 14 amino acids. The CDR3 nucleotides read TGTACCAGCAGCCAAGGAGTTGGGGGAAATGAGCAGTTCTTC. Its translation: CTSSQGVGGNEQFF.

The chain uses TRBV10-3 and TRBJ1-1; tentatively, D is TRBD1 (5 bases). Germline lookup yields CDR1 ENHRY and CDR2 SYGVKD. V was pared by 4 bases and J by 0 bases, with 6 bases between. The CDR3 consists of 13 residues. For the CDR3, the DNA is TGTGCCATCAGTGCGGGGCTGAACACTGAAGCTTTCTTT. This encodes CAISAGLNTEAFF.

The V gene is TRBV20-1, the J gene TRBJ2-5; D call uncertain. The end of the DNA is better explained by TRBJ2-7, so the J call may be wrong. The length of the CDR3 is 12 residues. Looked up from germline, CDR1 is DFQATT and CDR2 is SNEGSKA (reference sequence). The CDR3 DNA reads as TGCAGTGCTAGAGAATCGAGAATCGAGCAGTACTTC. It is translated as CSARESRIEQYF.

This clonotype occurred once. This may be a read error, as it is one base from a much larger clone. The chain carries TRBV7-7 and TRBJ2-1; D perhaps matches TRBD2 (6 bases). The CDR3 is 13 residues long. CDR1 and CDR2 from the germline V gene are SSHAT and FNYEAQ (reference sequence). For the CDR3, the DNA is TGTGCCAGCAGCTTAACGGGAGCCAATGGGCAGTTCTTC. It specifies CASSLTGANGQFF.

This clonotype was seen only a few times. The J gene is TRBJ1-1, the V gene TRBV29-1; D uncertain. V lost 4 bases and J 4 bases, leaving 10 bases between the germline ends. Germline V gene data show CDR1 as SQVTM and CDR2 as ANQGSEA. This CDR3 region has 12 residues. The CDR3 sequence is CSVGVPGTEAFF. The DNA of the CDR3 is TGCAGCGTTGGGGTTCCGGGCACTGAAGCTTTCTTT.

This clonotype has at least ten counts. J is TRBJ2-1 and V is TRBV5-1, with no clear D. Per the germline V gene, CDR1 is SGHRS and CDR2 is YFSETQ. CDR3 length: 13 residues. V was shortened by 8 bases and J by 4 bases, with 13 bases between the two germline ends. The CDR3 DNA is TGCGCCAGTAGCATTCAGGAGTACAATGAGCAGTTCTTC. This sequence encodes CASSIQEYNEQFF.

The chain is built from TRBV7-9 and TRBJ2-5, with TRBD2 matching over 10 bases. Trimming removed 4 bases from V and 11 bases from J; junction bases left unmatched: 16. This CDR3 is 16 amino acids long. Germline CDR1 reads SEHNR; CDR2 reads FQNEAQ (reference sequence). The CDR3 nucleotides are TGTGCCAGCAGCTGGCTAGCGGGAGTCAGTGAGGAGGAGCAGTACTTC. This codes for CASSWLAGVSEEEQYF.

This clonotype showed up many times. The chain joins TRBV12-3 or TRBV12-4 to TRBJ2-3; 8 bases map to TRBD2. Trimming removed 3 bases from V and 4 bases from J; junction bases left unmatched: 12. The CDR3 spans 17 residues. The CDR3 reads CASSFPPLAGRPDTQYF. The CDR3, as DNA: TGTGCCAGCAGTTTCCCCCCGCTAGCGGGTCGGCCAGATACGCAGTATTTT.

The chain carries TRBV11-2 and TRBJ2-5; 7 positions agree with TRBD2. Germline V gene sequence: CDR1 SGHAT, CDR2 FQNNGV. The CDR3 spans 15 residues. V lost 3 bases and J lost 1; bases outside the gene matches: 5. The CDR3 DNA reads TGTGCCAGCAGCTTGGGAGGGACCCTCCAAGAGACCCAGTACTTC. It yields the protein CASSLGGTLQETQYF.

This clonotype was detected only once. The chain employs TRBV12-3 or TRBV12-4 and TRBJ2-3, with TRBD2 matching over 7 bases. This CDR3 is built from 14 residues. The ends lost 10 bases at V and 0 bases at J; junction bases unmatched: 7. The CDR3 nucleotides are TGTGCCAACTTCCGGACTAGGAGCACAGATACGCAGTATTTT. Amino acids: CANFRTRSTDTQYF.

The chain employs TRBV29-1 and TRBJ2-5; D not certain. CDR3 length: 13 amino acids. CDR1 SQVTM and CDR2 ANQGSEA come from the germline V gene. The V gene lost 4 bases and the J gene lost 1 base, with 10 bases spanning the gap. The CDR3 loop is CSVALTFQETQYF. Here the CDR3 DNA reads TGCAGCGTTGCCCTGACATTCCAAGAGACCCAGTACTTC.

This clonotype turned up a few times. The V and J genes are TRBV28 and TRBJ2-7; possible D gene TRBD2, 7 bases. V was shortened by 9 bases and J by 4 bases, with 10 bases between the two germline ends. The CDR3 extends over 11 amino acids. Germline-derived CDR1 and CDR2 are MDHEN and SYDVKM. CDR3 residues: CASRGGYEQYF. The CDR3 region has the DNA TGTGCCAGTAGGGGGGGATACGAGCAGTACTTC.

This clonotype was seen just once. V usage is TRBV6-5 and J usage is TRBJ1-5; D remains unclear. Germline-derived CDR1 and CDR2 are MNHEY and SVGAGI. This CDR3 comprises 13 residues. With 2 bases removed from V and 8 bases from J, the gap between germline ends came to 10 bases. In nucleotides, the CDR3 is TGTGCCAGCAGTTACAGGGATGGGGAGCCCCAGCATTTT. This translates into CASSYRDGEPQHF.

The chain couples TRBV7-2 to TRBJ2-7; 7 bases match TRBD1. V lost 5 bases to trimming and J lost 2 bases; unmatched junction nucleotides: 6. Germline assignment: CDR1 SGHTA and CDR2 FQGNSA. The CDR3 loop spans 14 amino acids. The CDR3 loop reads CASSRRTGPYEQYF. CDR3 nucleotide sequence: TGTGCCAGCAGCCGAAGGACAGGCCCCTACGAGCAGTACTTC.

This clonotype appeared a few times. This chain uses TRBV4-1 with TRBJ1-6; D may be TRBD1 (5 bases). The V end was cut by 3 bases, the J end by 6 bases, with 15 bases between. This CDR3 comprises 16 residues. The germline V gene encodes CDR1 MGHRA and CDR2 YSYEKL. The CDR3 nucleotides are TGCGCCAGCAGCCACGCAGGGAGCTCATTTAATTCACCCCTCCACTTT. Translating it yields CASSHAGSSFNSPLHF.

The chain uses TRBV10-3 and TRBJ1-6, with unresolved D. Germline CDR1 and CDR2: ENHRY and SYGVKD. The V gene lost 4 bases and the J gene lost 6 bases, with 7 bases spanning the gap. CDR3 size: 13 residues. CDR3 in DNA: TGTGCCATCAGTGTAGGGAGTAATTCACCCCTCCACTTT. This encodes CAISVGSNSPLHF.

This clonotype was counted many times. This rearrangement joins TRBV20-1 to TRBJ2-7, with TRBD2 identical over 10 bases. The V gene's germline CDR1 is DFQATT and CDR2 SNEGSKA (reference sequence). The ends lost 4 bases at V and 1 base at J; junction bases unmatched: 4. CDR3 length equals 14 residues. The CDR3 is CSAISGGRSYEQYF. DNA of the CDR3: TGCAGTGCTATTAGCGGGGGGAGGTCCTACGAGCAGTACTTC.

This clonotype was seen ten or more times. The CDR3 DNA reads TGTGCCAGCAGTTTTGGGCCGGGACAGGCGGACTCTGGGGCCAACGTCCTGACTTTC. This encodes CASSFGPGQADSGANVLTF. The rearrangement links TRBV28 to TRBJ2-6, with 8 positions matching TRBD1. The germline V gene has CDR1 MDHEN and CDR2 SYDVKM. Trimming removed 3 bases from V and 0 bases from J; junction bases left unmatched: 10. CDR3 size: 19 residues.